The rows below give T cell receptor beta chains drawn from one sample of a study of T cell repertoires in ileal Crohn's disease. Sequencing was performed with immunoSEQ multiplex PCR; in TCRdb, only in-frame clones are kept and a portion is missing. The sample includes more than 800 clones, approximately 80% of them seen just once. Sequencing was carried out using ileal tissue. The receptors were sampled from an adult with Crohn's disease. CDR3s include the opening cysteine and the closing phenylalanine or tryptophan. D genes are given only for firm matches. Rows give clone size only sometimes, using once, few, many, or a class for an expanded clone.

size,V,J,D,DNA,CDR3
.,TRBV5-4,TRBJ2-1,.,TGTGCCAGCAGCGGGGGGGGCACAAATCACAATGAGCAGTTCTTC,CASSGGGTNHNEQFF
few,TRBV4-3,TRBJ1-2,TRBD1,TGCGCCAGCAGCCACGAACTTACGACAGGGAGGGGCTACACCTTC,CASSHELTTGRGYTF
.,TRBV28,TRBJ1-4,.,TGTGCCAGCAGTTTCCCTCCCAATTCAGGGTCCGCTAATGAAAAACTGTTTTTT,CASSFPPNSGSANEKLFF
.,TRBV29-1,TRBJ2-5,.,TGCAGCGTTACCCGGGGGACCCAGTACTTC,CSVTRGTQYF
.,TRBV19,TRBJ2-5,.,TGTGCCAGTAGTACTCCGGCTGGGGGCGGGGAGACCCAGTACTTC,CASSTPAGGGETQYF
.,TRBV28,TRBJ2-7,.,TGTGCCAGCAGTTTATTTATCGAGGGTGGCTACGAGCAGTACTTC,CASSLFIEGGYEQYF
.,TRBV10-3,TRBJ1-1,TRBD1,TGTGCCATCAGTGAGTCGACAGGGACGAACACTGAAGCTTTCTTT,CAISESTGTNTEAFF
.,TRBV7-9,TRBJ1-2,TRBD1,TGTGCCAGCAGCGTCACAGGGGGCGCCTTTGGCTACACCTTC,CASSVTGGAFGYTF
.,TRBV6-6,TRBJ1-1,.,TGTGCCAGCAGTTCCGACAGAACTGAAGCTTTCTTT,CASSSDRTEAFF
.,TRBV28,TRBJ1-1,.,TGTGCCAGCAGTTCAGTGAACACTGAAGCTTTCTTT,CASSSVNTEAFF
once,TRBV9,TRBJ1-2,.,TGTGCCAGCAGCGTAGTTGGGGGAGGAGGCTACACCTTC,CASSVVGGGGYTF
.,TRBV5-6,TRBJ2-5,TRBD2,TGTGCCAGCAGCTTGGTAGCGGGGGGGCGAGAGACCCAGTACTTC,CASSLVAGGRETQYF
.,TRBV11-3,TRBJ2-3,TRBD1,TGTGCCAGCAGCCAAAAAGGGACAGTTATCGCCGATACGCAGTATTTT,CASSQKGTVIADTQYF
once,TRBV7-2,TRBJ2-7,.,TGTGCCAGCAGCTCCGCCTACGAGCAGTACTTC,CASSSAYEQYF
.,TRBV7-2,TRBJ2-2,TRBD2,TGTGCCAGCAGTTTCCGGACTAGCCCCGGGGAGCTGTTTTTT,CASSFRTSPGELFF
.,TRBV10-1,TRBJ1-1,TRBD1,TGCGCCAGCAGTGACCCCGGGACAGGAGGTCTAAATGAAGCTTTCTTT,CASSDPGTGGLNEAFF
.,TRBV6-5,TRBJ1-6,TRBD1,TGTGCCAGCAGTTACTCAGGGGGCTTGAATTCACCCCTCCACTTT,CASSYSGGLNSPLHF
once,TRBV27,TRBJ2-1,.,TGTGCCAGCAGTTTGGGGGCGAGCTCCTACAATGAGCAGTTCTTC,CASSLGASSYNEQFF
.,TRBV7-8,TRBJ2-7,TRBD2,TGTGCCAGCAGATCCTCACCTCTAGCGGGGATGGATTACGAGCAGTACTTC,CASRSSPLAGMDYEQYF
once,TRBV2,TRBJ2-3,TRBD2,TGTGCCAGCCTGGGGAGGGCGGATACGCAGTATTTT,CASLGRADTQYF
.,TRBV25-1,TRBJ2-5,TRBD2,TGTGCCAGCAGTCCTAGGGAGGGGCAAGAGACCCAGTACTTC,CASSPREGQETQYF
.,TRBV6-5,TRBJ2-1,.,TGTGCCAGCAGTCCCCAGGGCGCGGAGATCGCGCGGTTCTTC,CASSPQGAEIARFF
.,TRBV5-1,TRBJ1-5,.,TGCGCCAGCAGCTTGGGGGGGGAGGGCTTGCAGCCCCAGCATTTT,CASSLGGEGLQPQHF
.,TRBV2,TRBJ1-1,.,TGTGCCAGCAGTTCCGAGGTGCCTGGGACTGAAGCTTTCTTT,CASSSEVPGTEAFF
.,TRBV4-2,TRBJ2-7,.,TGTGCCAGCAGCTCAAGAAGAGGGGGTCCGGGGGAGCAGTACTTC,CASSSRRGGPGEQYF
.,TRBV29-1,TRBJ1-2,.,TGCAGCGTTGATTCGGGGAGCTATGGCTACACCTTC,CSVDSGSYGYTF
.,TRBV7-9,TRBJ2-7,.,TGTGCCAGCAGCCACTCCTCCGGGGAGCAGTACTTC,CASSHSSGEQYF
.,TRBV19,TRBJ2-1,TRBD1,TGTGCCAGTAGTACCCTCCCGACAGGGAACTCGCTGGAGGATGAGCAGTTCTTC,CASSTLPTGNSLEDEQFF
.,TRBV5-1,TRBJ1-3,.,TGCGCCAGCAGCTTGGACGGTGGAAACACCATATATTTT,CASSLDGGNTIYF
.,TRBV6-5,TRBJ1-1,.,TGTGCCAGTTGGGGGGGCACTGAAGCTTTCTTT,CASWGGTEAFF
.,TRBV5-5,TRBJ1-6,TRBD1,TGTGCCAGCAGCTTGTCGGGACAGTATAATTCACCCCTCCACTTT,CASSLSGQYNSPLHF
.,TRBV7-2,TRBJ2-7,.,TGTGCCAGCAGCCTCCTGGGGGGGCCTTACGAGCAGTACTTC,CASSLLGGPYEQYF
.,TRBV10-3,TRBJ2-7,TRBD2,TGTGCCACGCTAGCGGGGGGATCCTACGAGCAGTACTTC,CATLAGGSYEQYF
.,TRBV10-2,TRBJ1-1,.,TGCGCCAGCACCCTTGGACGGAGCGGGGCTGCTAACACTGAAGCTTTCTTT,CASTLGRSGAANTEAFF
.,TRBV28,TRBJ1-3,.,TGTGCCAGCAGTTCCCGTAGCTCTGGAAACACCATATATTTT,CASSSRSSGNTIYF
.,TRBV10-3,TRBJ2-7,.,TGTGCCATCAGTGACCCCCCCCGCGTTATTGGCTACGAGCAGTACTTC,CAISDPPRVIGYEQYF
.,TRBV13,TRBJ1-1,.,TGTGCCAGCTGTCAGGGGATTTGTGCTGAAGCTTTCTTT,CASCQGICAEAFF
.,TRBV6-1,TRBJ2-7,.,TGTGCCAGCAGCGATGTGACAGGAGTATACGAGCAGTACTTC,CASSDVTGVYEQYF
.,TRBV9,TRBJ2-2,TRBD1,TGTGCCAGCAGCGTCGGGGGACAGGTGAACACCGGGGAGCTGTTTTTT,CASSVGGQVNTGELFF
.,TRBV5-1,TRBJ2-3,TRBD2,TGCGCCAGCAGCCGGGTCGGGGGGGGCTACACAGATACGCAGTATTTT,CASSRVGGGYTDTQYF
once,TRBV19,TRBJ1-1,.,TGTGCCAGTAGTATCAAATTTGAAGCTTTCTTT,CASSIKFEAFF
.,TRBV14,TRBJ2-1,TRBD2,TGTGCCAGCAGTCCTTCGTCGGTAGCGGGGTTTTGGCAGTTCTTC,CASSPSSVAGFWQFF
.,TRBV10-2,TRBJ2-3,TRBD2,TGCGCCAGCCTAACCTCTAGCGGGGGGGGCACAGATACGCAGTATTTT,CASLTSSGGGTDTQYF
.,TRBV30,TRBJ1-4,TRBD1,TGTGCCTGGAGTCTCGGGCCAGGGGGAGTGACTAATGAAAAACTGTTTTTT,CAWSLGPGGVTNEKLFF